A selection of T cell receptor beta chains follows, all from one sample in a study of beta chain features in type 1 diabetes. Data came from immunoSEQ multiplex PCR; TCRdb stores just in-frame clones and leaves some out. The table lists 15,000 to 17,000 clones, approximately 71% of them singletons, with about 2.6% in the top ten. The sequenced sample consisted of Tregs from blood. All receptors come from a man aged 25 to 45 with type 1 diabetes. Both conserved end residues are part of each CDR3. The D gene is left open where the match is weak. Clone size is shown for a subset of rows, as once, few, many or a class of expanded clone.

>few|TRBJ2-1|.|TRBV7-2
CASSLNFVEQFF
TGTGCCAGCAGCTTAAATTTCGTAGAGCAGTTCTTC
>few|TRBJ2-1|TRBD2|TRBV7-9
CASSATSGIRNEQFF
TGTGCCAGCAGTGCCACTAGCGGGATCCGGAATGAGCAGTTCTTC
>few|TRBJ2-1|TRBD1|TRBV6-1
CASTDRGRNEQFF
TGTGCCAGCACCGACAGGGGCAGGAATGAGCAGTTCTTC
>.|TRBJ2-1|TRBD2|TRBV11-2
CASSPTTSGIDNEQFF
TGTGCCAGCAGCCCAACGACTAGCGGGATCGACAATGAGCAGTTCTTC
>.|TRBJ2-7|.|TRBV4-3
CASSQELFGLPYEQYF
TGCGCCAGCAGCCAAGAACTATTTGGTTTACCCTACGAGCAGTACTTC
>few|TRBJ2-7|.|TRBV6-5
CASSRGSGLVYEQYF
TGTGCCAGCAGTAGGGGTTCAGGGTTGGTCTACGAGCAGTACTTC
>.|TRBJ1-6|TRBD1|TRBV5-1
CASSLVRQGHSPLHF
TGCGCCAGCAGCTTGGTGAGACAGGGGCATTCACCCCTCCACTTT
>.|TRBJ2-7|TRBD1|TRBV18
CASDRGQGSYEQYF
TGTGCCAGCGACCGGGGACAGGGGTCCTACGAGCAGTACTTC
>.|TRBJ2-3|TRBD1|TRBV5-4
CASSRGDRADTQYF
TGTGCCAGCAGCCGCGGGGACAGGGCAGATACGCAGTATTTT
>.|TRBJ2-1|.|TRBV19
CASRSGHEQFF
TGTGCCAGTAGATCGGGTCATGAGCAGTTCTTC
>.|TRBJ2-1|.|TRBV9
CASSVGEFNEQFF
TGTGCCAGCAGCGTAGGGGAGTTCAATGAGCAGTTCTTC
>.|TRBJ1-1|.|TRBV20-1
CSAARRGEAFF
TGCAGTGCCGCGAGGAGAGGTGAAGCTTTCTTT
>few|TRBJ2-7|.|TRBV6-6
CASSYSPDSPAEQYF
TGTGCCAGCAGTTACTCTCCGGACAGTCCGGCCGAGCAGTACTTC
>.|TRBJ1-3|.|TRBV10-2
CASGGRDLRSGNTIYF
TGCGCCAGCGGGGGTCGGGACTTACGCTCTGGAAACACCATATATTTT
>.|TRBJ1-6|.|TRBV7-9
CASSSPSSPLHF
TGTGCCAGCAGCTCCCCGAGCTCACCCCTCCACTTT
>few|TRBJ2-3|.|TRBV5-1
CASSQTQGPRRTDTQYF
TGCGCCAGCAGCCAAACACAGGGCCCCCGCCGCACAGATACGCAGTATTTT
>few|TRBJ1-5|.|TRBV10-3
CAISESRGNQPQHF
TGTGCCATCAGTGAGTCTCGAGGCAATCAGCCCCAGCATTTT
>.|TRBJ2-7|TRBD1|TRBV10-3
CAISAGQGFDEQYF
TGTGCCATCAGTGCCGGACAGGGGTTCGACGAGCAGTACTTC
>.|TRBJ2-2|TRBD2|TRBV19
CASSMYMGTRSAGELFF
TGTGCCAGTAGTATGTATATGGGGACTAGGTCGGCCGGGGAGCTGTTTTTT
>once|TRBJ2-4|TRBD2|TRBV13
CASSRLAGGRYGNIQYF
TGTGCCAGCAGCCGTCTAGCGGGGGGGCGGTACGGAAACATTCAGTACTTC
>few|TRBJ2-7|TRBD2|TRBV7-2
CASSSTRLAGIEQYF
TGTGCCAGCAGCTCGACCCGACTAGCGGGCATCGAGCAGTACTTC
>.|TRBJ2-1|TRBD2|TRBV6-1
CASSEAMGLAGGGEQFF
TGTGCCAGCAGTGAAGCGATGGGACTAGCCGGGGGGGGTGAGCAGTTCTTC
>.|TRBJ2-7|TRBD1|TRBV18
CASSPSRQGVTYEQYF
TGTGCCAGCTCACCGTCCAGACAGGGGGTTACCTACGAGCAGTACTTC
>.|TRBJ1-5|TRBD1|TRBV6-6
CASRPSGTAENQPQHF
TGTGCCAGCAGGCCTTCCGGGACAGCCGAAAATCAGCCCCAGCATTTT
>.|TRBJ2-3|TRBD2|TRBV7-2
CASSSLLAGADTQYF
TGTGCCAGCAGCTCCTTGCTAGCGGGAGCAGATACGCAGTATTTT
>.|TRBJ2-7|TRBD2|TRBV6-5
CASSPGTSGSYEQYF
TGTGCCAGCAGTCCCGGGACTAGCGGGAGCTACGAGCAGTACTTC
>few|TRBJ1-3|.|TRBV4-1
CASSSERSRGIPGNTIYF
TGCGCCAGCAGCTCGGAGCGGAGCAGGGGTATCCCTGGAAACACCATATATTTT
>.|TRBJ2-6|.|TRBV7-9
CASGVWGVLGANVLTF
TGTGCCAGCGGGGTTTGGGGAGTCCTTGGGGCCAACGTCCTGACTTTC
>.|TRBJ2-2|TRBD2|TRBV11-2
CASSLAGGPFTGELFF
TGTGCCAGCAGCTTAGCGGGGGGGCCTTTCACCGGGGAGCTGTTTTTT
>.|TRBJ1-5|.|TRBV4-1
CASSQPWTIQPQHF
TGCGCCAGCAGCCAGCCTTGGACAATCCAACCCCAGCATTTT
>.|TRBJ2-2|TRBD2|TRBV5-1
CASSSRTSGELFF
TGCGCCAGCAGCTCACGGACTAGCGGGGAGCTGTTTTTT
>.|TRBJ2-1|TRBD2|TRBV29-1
CSVARLAGGREQFF
TGCAGCGTTGCCCGACTAGCGGGGGGGCGTGAGCAGTTCTTC
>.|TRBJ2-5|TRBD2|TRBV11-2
CASSLGGLETQYF
TGTGCCAGCAGCTTGGGGGGGTTGGAGACCCAGTACTTC
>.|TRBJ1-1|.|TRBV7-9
CASSLPGENTEAFF
TGTGCCAGCAGCTTACCCGGAGAGAACACTGAAGCTTTCTTT
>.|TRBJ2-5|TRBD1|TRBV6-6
CASSYSDRGRETQYF
TGTGCCAGCAGTTACTCGGACAGGGGGAGAGAGACCCAGTACTTC
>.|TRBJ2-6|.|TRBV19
CASSIDVNGANVLTF
TGTGCCAGTAGTATAGATGTAAATGGGGCCAACGTCCTGACTTTC
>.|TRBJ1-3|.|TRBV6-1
CASSDRYSGNTIYF
TGTGCCAGCAGTGACCGCTACTCTGGAAACACCATATATTTT
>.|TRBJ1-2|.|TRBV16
CASSQSETAGLYGYTF
TGTGCCAGCAGCCAATCGGAGACAGCGGGCCTCTATGGCTACACCTTC